This T cell receptor beta chain stems from a study of blood T cell repertoires in COVID-19. Study-level information: The United States, Italy and Spain supplied acute and convalescent COVID-19 samples. Nucleic acid was either cDNA or gDNA, and it came from T cells, B-cell-depleted T cells, or PBMCs.

Germline CDR1 reads MNHNS; CDR2 reads SASEGT. The CDR3 is 14 residues long. Trimming pared 3 bases from V and 2 bases from J, leaving 10 bases between. In the authors' workflow: The authors estimated nucleated cell counts from reference gene primer amplification. The assay was immunoSEQ multiplex PCR, and TCRdb's table has in-frame clones only and misses some. Clone size and the V and J calls come from that table; the DNA yielded D and trimming. Of about 180,000 clones in the sample, roughly 86% were seen once. The TCR comes from a man aged 35 to 55 with active or convalescent COVID-19. The source material was peripheral blood. The chain joins TRBV6-1 to TRBJ1-2, with D perhaps matching TRBD1 (5 bases). The CDR3 sequence: CASSDPKGNYGYTF. The CDR3 nucleotides are TGTGCCAGCAGTGATCCGAAGGGGAACTATGGCTACACCTTC.